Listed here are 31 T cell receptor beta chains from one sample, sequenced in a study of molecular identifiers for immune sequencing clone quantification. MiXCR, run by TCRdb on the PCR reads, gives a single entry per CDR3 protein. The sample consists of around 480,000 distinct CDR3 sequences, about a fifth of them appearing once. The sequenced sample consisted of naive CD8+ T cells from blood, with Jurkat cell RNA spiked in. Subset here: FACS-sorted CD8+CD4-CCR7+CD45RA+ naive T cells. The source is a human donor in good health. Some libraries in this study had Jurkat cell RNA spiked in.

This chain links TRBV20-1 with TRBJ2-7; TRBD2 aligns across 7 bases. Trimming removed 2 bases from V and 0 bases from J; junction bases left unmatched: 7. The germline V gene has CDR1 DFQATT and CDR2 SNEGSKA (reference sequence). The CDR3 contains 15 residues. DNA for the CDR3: TGCAGTGCTAGATGGGAGGGCTTAAGCTCCTACGAGCAGTACTTC. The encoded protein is CSARWEGLSSYEQYF.

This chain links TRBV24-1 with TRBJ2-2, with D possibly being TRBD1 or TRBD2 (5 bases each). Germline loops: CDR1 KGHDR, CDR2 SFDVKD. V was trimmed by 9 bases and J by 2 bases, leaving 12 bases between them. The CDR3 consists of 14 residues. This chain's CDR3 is CATQMGVNTGELFF. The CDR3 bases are TGTGCCACCCAAATGGGGGTAAACACCGGGGAGCTGTTTTTT.

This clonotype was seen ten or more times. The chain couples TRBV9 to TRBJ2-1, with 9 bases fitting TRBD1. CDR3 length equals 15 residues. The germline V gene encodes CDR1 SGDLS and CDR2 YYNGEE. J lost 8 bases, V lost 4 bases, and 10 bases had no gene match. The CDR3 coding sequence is TGTGCCAGCAGCCAACAGGGACAGGGTACCCATGAGCAGTTCTTC. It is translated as CASSQQGQGTHEQFF.

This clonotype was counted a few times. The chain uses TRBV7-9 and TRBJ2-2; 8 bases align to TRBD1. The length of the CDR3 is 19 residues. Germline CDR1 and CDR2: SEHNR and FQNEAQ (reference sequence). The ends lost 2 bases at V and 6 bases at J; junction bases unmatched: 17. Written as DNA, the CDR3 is TGTGCCAGCAGCTTATGGGGGACGACAGGGGCGCGCCTTCCCGGGGAGCTGTTTTTT. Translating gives CASSLWGTTGARLPGELFF.

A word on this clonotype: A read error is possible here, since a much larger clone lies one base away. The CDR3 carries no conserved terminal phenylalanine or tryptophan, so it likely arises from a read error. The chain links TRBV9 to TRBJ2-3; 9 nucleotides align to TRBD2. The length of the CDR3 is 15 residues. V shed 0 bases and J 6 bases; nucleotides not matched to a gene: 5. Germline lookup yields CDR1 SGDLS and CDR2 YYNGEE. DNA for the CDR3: TGTGCCAGCAGCGTAGTAGGAGCGGGAGGTGATACGCAGTATTCT. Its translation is CASSVVGAGGDTQYS.

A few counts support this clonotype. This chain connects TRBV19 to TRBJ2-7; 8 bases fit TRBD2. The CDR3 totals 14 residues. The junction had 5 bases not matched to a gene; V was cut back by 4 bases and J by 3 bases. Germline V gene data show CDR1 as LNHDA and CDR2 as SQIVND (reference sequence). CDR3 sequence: CASSTTSAGYEQYF. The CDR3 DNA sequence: TGTGCCAGTAGTACGACTAGCGCCGGCTACGAGCAGTACTTC.

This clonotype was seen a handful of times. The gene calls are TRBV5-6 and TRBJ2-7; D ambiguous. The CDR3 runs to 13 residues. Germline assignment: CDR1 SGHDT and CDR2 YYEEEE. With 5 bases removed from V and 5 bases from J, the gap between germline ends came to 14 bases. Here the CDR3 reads CASRLVGLHEQYF. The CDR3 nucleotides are TGTGCCAGCAGACTTGTCGGTCTTCACGAGCAGTACTTC.

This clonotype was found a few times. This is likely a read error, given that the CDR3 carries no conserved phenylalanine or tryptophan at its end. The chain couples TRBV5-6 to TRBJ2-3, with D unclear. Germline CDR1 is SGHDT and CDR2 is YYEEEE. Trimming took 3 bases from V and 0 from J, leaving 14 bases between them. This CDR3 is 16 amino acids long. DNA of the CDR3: TGTGCCAGCAGCTCTGGACCGATCCCTAGCACAGATACGCAGTATTCT. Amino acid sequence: CASSSGPIPSTDTQYS.

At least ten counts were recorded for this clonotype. The CDR3: CASSYGMADTQYF. CDR3 DNA sequence: TGTGCCAGCAGTTATGGGATGGCAGATACGCAGTATTTT. This chain uses TRBV6-2 or TRBV6-3 with TRBJ2-3; D ambiguous. Germline CDR1 reads MNHEY; CDR2 reads SVGEGT. This CDR3 has 13 amino acids. The V and J ends lost 3 bases and 4 bases respectively, with 8 bases between them.

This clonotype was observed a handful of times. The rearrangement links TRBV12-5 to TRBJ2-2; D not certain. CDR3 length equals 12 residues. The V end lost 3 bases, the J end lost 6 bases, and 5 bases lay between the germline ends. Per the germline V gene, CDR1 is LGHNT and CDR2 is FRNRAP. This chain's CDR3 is CASGFSPGELFF. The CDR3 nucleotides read TGTGCTAGTGGTTTCAGTCCCGGGGAGCTGTTTTTT.

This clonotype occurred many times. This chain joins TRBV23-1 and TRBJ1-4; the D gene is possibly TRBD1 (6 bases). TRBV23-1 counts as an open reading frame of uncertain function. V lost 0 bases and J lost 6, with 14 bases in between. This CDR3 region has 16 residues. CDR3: CASSQSQDSLHEKLFF. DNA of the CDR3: TGCGCCAGCAGTCAATCGCAGGACAGTCTTCATGAAAAACTGTTTTTT.

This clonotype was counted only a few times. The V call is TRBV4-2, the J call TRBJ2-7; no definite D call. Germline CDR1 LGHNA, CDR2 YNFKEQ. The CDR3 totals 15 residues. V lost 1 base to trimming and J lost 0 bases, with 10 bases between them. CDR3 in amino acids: CASSQAIGGSYEQYF. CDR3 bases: TGTGCCAGCAGCCAAGCCATAGGCGGCTCCTACGAGCAGTACTTC.

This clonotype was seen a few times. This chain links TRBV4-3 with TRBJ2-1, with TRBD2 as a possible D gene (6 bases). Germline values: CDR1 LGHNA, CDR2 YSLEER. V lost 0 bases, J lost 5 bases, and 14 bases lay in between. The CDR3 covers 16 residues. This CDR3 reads CASSQDLAYTDNEQFF. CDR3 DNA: TGCGCCAGCAGCCAAGATCTAGCGTATACGGACAATGAGCAGTTCTTC.

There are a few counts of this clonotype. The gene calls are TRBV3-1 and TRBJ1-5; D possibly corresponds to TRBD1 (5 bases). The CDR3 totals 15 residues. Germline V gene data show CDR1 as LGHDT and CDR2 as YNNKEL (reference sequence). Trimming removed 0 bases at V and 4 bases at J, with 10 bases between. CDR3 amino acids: CASSQDKGPNQPQHF. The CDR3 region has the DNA TGTGCCAGCAGCCAAGACAAGGGGCCGAATCAGCCCCAGCATTTT.

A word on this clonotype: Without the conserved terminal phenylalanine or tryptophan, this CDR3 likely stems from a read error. The CDR3 region has the DNA TGTGCCAGCAGCCAAGCCAATACCGGGGAGCTGTTTTCT. This codes for CASSQANTGELFS. The chain carries TRBV14 and TRBJ2-2; no reliable D call. The CDR3 sequence is 13 residues long. Germline V lookup: CDR1 SGHDN, CDR2 FVKESK. Trimming pared 1 base from V and 5 bases from J, leaving 5 bases between.

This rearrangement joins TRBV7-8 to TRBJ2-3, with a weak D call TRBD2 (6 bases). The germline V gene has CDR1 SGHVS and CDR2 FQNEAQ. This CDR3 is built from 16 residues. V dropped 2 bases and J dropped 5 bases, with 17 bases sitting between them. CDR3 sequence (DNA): TGTGCCAGCAGCTTATGGGAATGGGCGGGGAAAGATACGCAGTATTTT. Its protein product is CASSLWEWAGKDTQYF.

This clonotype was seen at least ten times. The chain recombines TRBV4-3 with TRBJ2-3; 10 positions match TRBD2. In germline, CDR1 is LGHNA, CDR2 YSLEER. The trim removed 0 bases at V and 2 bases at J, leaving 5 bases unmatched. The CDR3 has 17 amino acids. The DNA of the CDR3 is TGCGCCAGCAGCCAAGATAGGACTAGCGGCTACACAGATACGCAGTATTTT. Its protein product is CASSQDRTSGYTDTQYF.

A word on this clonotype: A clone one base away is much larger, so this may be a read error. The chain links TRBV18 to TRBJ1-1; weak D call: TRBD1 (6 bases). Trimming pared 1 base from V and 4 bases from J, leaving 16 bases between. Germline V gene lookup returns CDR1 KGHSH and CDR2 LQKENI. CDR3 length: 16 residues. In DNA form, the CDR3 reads TGTGCCAGCTCACCACGGGACGGCGGGGGCCGCACTGAAGCTTTCTTT. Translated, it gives CASSPRDGGGRTEAFF.

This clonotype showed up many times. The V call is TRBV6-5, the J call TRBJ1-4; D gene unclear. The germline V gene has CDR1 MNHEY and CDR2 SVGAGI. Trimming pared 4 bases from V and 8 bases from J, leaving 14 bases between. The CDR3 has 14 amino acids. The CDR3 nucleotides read TGTGCCAGCAGTTTTGACGGAGTAGGAGAAAAACTGTTTTTT. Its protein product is CASSFDGVGEKLFF.

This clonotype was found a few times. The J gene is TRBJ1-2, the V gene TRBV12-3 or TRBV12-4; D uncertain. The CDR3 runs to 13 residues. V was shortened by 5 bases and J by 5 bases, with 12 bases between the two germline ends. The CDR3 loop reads CASSPHSTYGYTF. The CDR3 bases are TGTGCCAGCAGTCCTCACTCGACATATGGCTACACCTTC.

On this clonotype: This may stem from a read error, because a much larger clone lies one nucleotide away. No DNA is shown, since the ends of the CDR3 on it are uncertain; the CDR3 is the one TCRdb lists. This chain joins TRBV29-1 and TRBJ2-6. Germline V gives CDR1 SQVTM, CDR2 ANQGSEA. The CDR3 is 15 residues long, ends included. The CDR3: CSVELVGSGANVLAF.

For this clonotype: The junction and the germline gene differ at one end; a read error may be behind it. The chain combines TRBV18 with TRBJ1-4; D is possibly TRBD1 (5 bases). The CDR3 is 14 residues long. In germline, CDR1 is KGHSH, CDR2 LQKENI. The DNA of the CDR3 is TGTGCCCGCTCACCACAAGGGGTGGACGAAAAACTGTTTTTT. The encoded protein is CARSPQGVDEKLFF.

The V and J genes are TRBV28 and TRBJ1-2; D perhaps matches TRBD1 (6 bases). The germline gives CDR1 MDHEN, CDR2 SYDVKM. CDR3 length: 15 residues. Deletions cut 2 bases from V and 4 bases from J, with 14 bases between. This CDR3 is CASSLVQGNFYGYTF. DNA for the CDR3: TGTGCCAGCAGTTTAGTTCAGGGGAACTTCTATGGCTACACCTTC.

The CDR3 nucleotides read TGTGCCAGTAGTATAGGGGGGACAGACACAGATACGCAGTATTTT. It specifies CASSIGGTDTDTQYF. The rearrangement uses TRBV19 and TRBJ2-3, with 7 positions matching TRBD1. The V gene's germline CDR1 is LNHDA and CDR2 SQIVND (reference sequence). This CDR3 contains 15 residues. The junction had 3 bases not matched to a gene; V was cut back by 1 base and J by 2 bases.

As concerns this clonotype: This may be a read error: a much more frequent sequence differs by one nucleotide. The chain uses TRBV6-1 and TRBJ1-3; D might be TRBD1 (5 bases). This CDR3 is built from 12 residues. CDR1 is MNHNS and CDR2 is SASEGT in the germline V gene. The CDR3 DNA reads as TGTGCCAACAGTGAAGGGACCCACACCATATATTTT. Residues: CANSEGTHTIYF.

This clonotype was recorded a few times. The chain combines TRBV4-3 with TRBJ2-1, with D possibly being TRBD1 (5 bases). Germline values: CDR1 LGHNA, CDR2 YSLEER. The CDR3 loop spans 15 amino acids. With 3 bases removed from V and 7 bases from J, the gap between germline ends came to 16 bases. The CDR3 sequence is CASSQVVAGRNEQFF. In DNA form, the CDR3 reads TGCGCCAGCAGCCAGGTCGTGGCAGGGCGGAATGAGCAGTTCTTC.

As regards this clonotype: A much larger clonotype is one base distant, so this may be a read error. The CDR3 spells CASSQDGGGLADDTRYF. The CDR3 coding sequence is TGCGCCAGCAGCCAAGATGGGGGGGGACTAGCGGATGATACGCGGTATTTT. The chain employs TRBV4-3 and TRBJ2-3; 11 nucleotides align to TRBD2. Germline V gene sequence: CDR1 LGHNA, CDR2 YSLEER. The CDR3 spans 17 residues.

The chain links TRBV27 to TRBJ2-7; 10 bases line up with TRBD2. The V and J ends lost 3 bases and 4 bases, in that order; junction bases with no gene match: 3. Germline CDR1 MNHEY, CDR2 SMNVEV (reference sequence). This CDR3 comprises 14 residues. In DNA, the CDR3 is TGTGCCAGCAGTTTCAAGCGGGAGGGATACGAGCAGTACTTC. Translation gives CASSFKREGYEQYF.

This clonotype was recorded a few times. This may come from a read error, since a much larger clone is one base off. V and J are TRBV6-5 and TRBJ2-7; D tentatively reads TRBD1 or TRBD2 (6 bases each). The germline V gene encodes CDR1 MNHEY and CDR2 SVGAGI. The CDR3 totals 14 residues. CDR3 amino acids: CASGYGGGGNEQYF. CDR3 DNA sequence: TGTGCCAGCGGTTACGGTGGAGGGGGTAACGAGCAGTACTTC.

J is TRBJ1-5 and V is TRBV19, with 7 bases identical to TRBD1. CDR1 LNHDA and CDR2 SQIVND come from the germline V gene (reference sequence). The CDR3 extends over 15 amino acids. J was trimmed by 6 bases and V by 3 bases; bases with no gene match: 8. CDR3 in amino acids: CASSISSGGAQPQHF. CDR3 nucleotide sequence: TGTGCCAGTAGTATTTCGTCAGGGGGTGCTCAGCCCCAGCATTTT.

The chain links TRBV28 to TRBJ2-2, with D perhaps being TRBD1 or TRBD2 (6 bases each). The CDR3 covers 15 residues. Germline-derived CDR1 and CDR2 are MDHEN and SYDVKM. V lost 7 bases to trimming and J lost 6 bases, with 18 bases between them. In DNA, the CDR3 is TGTGCCAGCAACGTAATCAGGGGAGGACCCGGGGAGCTGTTTTTT. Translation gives CASNVIRGGPGELFF. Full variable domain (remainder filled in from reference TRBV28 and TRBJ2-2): DVKVTQSSRYLVKRTGEKVFLECVQDMDHENMFWYRQDPGLGLRLIYFSYDVKMKEKGDIPEGYSVSREKKERFSLILESASTNQTSMYLCASNVIRGGPGELFFGEGSRLTVL.